The 7 T cell receptor beta chains below all came from one sample that was sequenced in a study of regulatory T cells in long-lasting Graves disease. According to the study, TCR beta libraries were built with iRepertoire HTBI primers and CDR3-region Arm-PCR. TCRdb re-called the multiplex PCR reads through MiXCR, storing one row per CDR3 protein. The table records 400,000 to 500,000 distinct CDR3 sequences, 22% of them present only once. Time point indicated: persistent/refractory GD, antithyroid drugs over 5 years with positive TRAb. Extracted RNA from PBMCs served as the source of the TCR library. This material consisted of peripheral blood mononuclear cells (PBMCs), taken when the disease was refractory, from a patient treated with antithyroid drugs. The source of these receptors is a female donor with Graves disease.

This chain joins TRBV13 and TRBJ2-5; possibly TRBD1 for D (6 bases). CDR1 and CDR2 (germline): PRHDT, FYEKMQ (reference sequence). V was pared by 8 bases and J by 3 bases, with 16 bases between. The CDR3 has 14 amino acids. In DNA form, the CDR3 reads TGTGCCAGCGGGGGCCATAGCGAGAAAGAGACCCAGTACTTC. Protein product: CASGGHSEKETQYF.

This clonotype was observed many times. This chain uses TRBV11-2 with TRBJ2-4; D tentatively reads TRBD1 or TRBD2 (5 bases each). V lost 0 bases to trimming and J lost 13 bases, with 10 bases between them. Germline CDR1 is SGHAT and CDR2 is FQNNGV. The CDR3 has 12 residues. CDR3 DNA: TGTGCCAGCAGCTTAGACTCGGGACCACAGTACTTC. It is translated as CASSLDSGPQYF.

Concerning this clonotype: Possible read error: a much larger clone is one base away. J is TRBJ1-2 and V is TRBV11-3; maybe TRBD1 (6 bases). Germline loops: CDR1 SGHNT, CDR2 YENEEA. This CDR3 spans 15 amino acids. CDR3 sequence reads: CANSYRRGIGYGYTF. CDR3 DNA: TGTGCCAACAGCTACCGAAGGGGGATCGGCTATGGCTACACCTTC.

The chain is built from TRBV7-2 and TRBJ2-5; D might be TRBD1 or TRBD2, each matching 6 bases. V lost 1 base and J lost 5, with 23 bases in between. This CDR3 comprises 18 residues. Germline CDR1 SGHTA, CDR2 FQGNSA. Here the CDR3 DNA reads TGTGCCAGCAGCTTAGATCGTGTGGGGGGCTCCTCGGGGGAGACCCAGTACTTC. Its translation: CASSLDRVGGSSGETQYF. Full variable domain (missing parts from reference TRBV7-2 and TRBJ2-5): GAGVSQSPSNKVTEKGKDVELRCDPISGHTALYWYRQSLGQGLEFLIYFQGNSAPDKSGLPSDRFSAERTGGSVSTLTIQRTQQEDSAVYLCASSLDRVGGSSGETQYFGPGTRLLVL.

The V and J genes are TRBV5-1 and TRBJ1-6; the D gene is possibly TRBD1 (5 bases). V lost 0 bases and J lost 7, with 11 bases in between. CDR3 length: 15 residues. Germline V gene sequence: CDR1 SGHRS, CDR2 YFSETQ. This chain's CDR3 is CASSLDRGGNSPLHF. CDR3 nucleotide sequence: TGCGCCAGCAGCTTGGATCGGGGGGGGAATTCACCCCTCCACTTT. The full variable domain, in which reference TRBV5-1 and TRBJ1-6 provide the parts outside the CDR3, is KAGVTQTPRYLIKTRGQQVTLSCSPISGHRSVSWYQQTPGQGLQFLFEYFSETQRNKGNFPGRFSGRQFSNSRSEMNVSTLELGDSALYLCASSLDRGGNSPLHFGNGTRLTVT.

The table lists this clonotype with a few counts. The chain is built from TRBV19 and TRBJ1-5; 7 nucleotides line up with TRBD1. The CDR3 sequence is 13 residues long. Germline V lookup: CDR1 LNHDA, CDR2 SQIVND (reference sequence). V lost 8 bases and J lost 3; bases outside the gene matches: 4. CDR3: CASDDRVNQPQHF. As DNA, the CDR3 is TGTGCCAGTGATGACAGGGTCAATCAGCCCCAGCATTTT.

This clonotype showed up just a few times. This chain uses TRBV27 with TRBJ1-1, with 8 bases fitting TRBD1. Germline V gene lookup returns CDR1 MNHEY and CDR2 SMNVEV (reference sequence). The CDR3 has 14 residues. Losses at the gene ends were 6 bases for V and 5 bases for J; bases not matched to a gene: 8. CDR3: CASSRTGTRTEAFF. For the CDR3, the DNA is TGTGCCAGCAGCAGGACAGGGACGAGGACTGAAGCTTTCTTT.